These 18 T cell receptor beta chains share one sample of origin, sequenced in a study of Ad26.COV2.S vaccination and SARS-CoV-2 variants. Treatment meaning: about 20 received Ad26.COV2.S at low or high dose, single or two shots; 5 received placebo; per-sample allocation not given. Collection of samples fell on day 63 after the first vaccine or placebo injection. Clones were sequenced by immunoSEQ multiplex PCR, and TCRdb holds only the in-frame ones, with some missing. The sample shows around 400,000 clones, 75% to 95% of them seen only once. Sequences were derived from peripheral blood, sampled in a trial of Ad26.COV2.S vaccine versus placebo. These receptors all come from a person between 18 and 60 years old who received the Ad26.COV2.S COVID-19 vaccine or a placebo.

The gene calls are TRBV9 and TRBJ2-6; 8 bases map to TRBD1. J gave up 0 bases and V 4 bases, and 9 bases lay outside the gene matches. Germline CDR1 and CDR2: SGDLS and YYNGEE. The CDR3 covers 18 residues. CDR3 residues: CASSPTTGVTSGANVLTF. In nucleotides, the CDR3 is TGTGCCAGCAGCCCCACGACAGGGGTAACCTCTGGGGCCAACGTCCTGACTTTC.

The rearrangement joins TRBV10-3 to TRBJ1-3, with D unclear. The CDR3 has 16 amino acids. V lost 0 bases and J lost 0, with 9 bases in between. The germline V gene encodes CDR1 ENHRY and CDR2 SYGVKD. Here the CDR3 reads CAISESTPSSGNTIYF. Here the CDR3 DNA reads TGTGCCATCAGTGAGTCCACGCCGAGCTCTGGAAACACCATATATTTT.

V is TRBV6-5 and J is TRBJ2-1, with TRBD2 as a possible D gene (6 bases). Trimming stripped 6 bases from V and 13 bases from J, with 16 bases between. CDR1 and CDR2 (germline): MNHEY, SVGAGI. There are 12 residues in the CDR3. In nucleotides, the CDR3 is TGTGCCAGCAGGGGCTCTAGCGACTTTCAGTTCTTC. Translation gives CASRGSSDFQFF.

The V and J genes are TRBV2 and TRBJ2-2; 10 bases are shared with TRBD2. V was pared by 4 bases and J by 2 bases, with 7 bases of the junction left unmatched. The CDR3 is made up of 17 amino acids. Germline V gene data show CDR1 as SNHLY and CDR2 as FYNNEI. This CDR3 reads CASSAASGSLNTGELFF. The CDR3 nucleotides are TGTGCCAGCAGTGCAGCTAGCGGGAGCCTAAACACCGGGGAGCTGTTTTTT.

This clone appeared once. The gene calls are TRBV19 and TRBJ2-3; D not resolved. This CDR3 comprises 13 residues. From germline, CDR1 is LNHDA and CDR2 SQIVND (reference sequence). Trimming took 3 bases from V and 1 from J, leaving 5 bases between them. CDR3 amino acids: CASSMSGTDTQYF. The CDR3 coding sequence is TGTGCCAGTAGTATGAGCGGCACAGATACGCAGTATTTT.

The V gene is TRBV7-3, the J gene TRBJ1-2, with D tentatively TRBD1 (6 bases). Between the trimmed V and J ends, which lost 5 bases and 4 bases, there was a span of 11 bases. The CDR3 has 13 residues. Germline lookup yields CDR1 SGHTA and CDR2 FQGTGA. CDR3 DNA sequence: TGTGCCAGCAGCCCAGGGGTGGGCTATGGCTACACCTTC. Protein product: CASSPGVGYGYTF.

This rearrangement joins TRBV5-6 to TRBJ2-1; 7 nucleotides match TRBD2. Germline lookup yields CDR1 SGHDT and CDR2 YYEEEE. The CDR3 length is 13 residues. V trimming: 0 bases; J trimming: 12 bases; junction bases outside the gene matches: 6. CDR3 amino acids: CASSLDPGRVQFF. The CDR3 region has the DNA TGTGCCAGCAGCTTGGACCCAGGGAGGGTGCAGTTCTTC. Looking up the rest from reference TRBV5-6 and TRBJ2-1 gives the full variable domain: DAGVTQSPTHLIKTRGQQVTLRCSPKSGHDTVSWYQQALGQGPQFIFQYYEEEERQRGNFPDRFSGHQFPNYSSELNVNALLLGDSALYLCASSLDPGRVQFFGPGTRLTVL.

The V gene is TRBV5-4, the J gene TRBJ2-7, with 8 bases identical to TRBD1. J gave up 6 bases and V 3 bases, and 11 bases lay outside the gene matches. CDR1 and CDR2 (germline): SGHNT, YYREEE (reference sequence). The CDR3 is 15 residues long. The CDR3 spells CASSYIGQGSREQYF. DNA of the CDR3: TGTGCCAGCAGCTATATAGGACAGGGCTCCCGCGAGCAGTACTTC.

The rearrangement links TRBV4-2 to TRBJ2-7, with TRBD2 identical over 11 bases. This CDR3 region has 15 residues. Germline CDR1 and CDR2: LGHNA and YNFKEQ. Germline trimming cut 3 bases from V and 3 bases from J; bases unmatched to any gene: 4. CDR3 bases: TGTGCCAGCAGCCAGGGGACTAGCGGTTTCTACGAGCAGTACTTC. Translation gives CASSQGTSGFYEQYF.

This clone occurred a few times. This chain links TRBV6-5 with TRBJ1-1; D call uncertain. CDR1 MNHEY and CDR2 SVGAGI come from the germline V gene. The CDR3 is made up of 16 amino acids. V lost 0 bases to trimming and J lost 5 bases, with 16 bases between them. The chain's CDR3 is CASSYSSSRVWTEAFF. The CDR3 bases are TGTGCCAGCAGTTACTCGAGTAGCCGAGTTTGGACTGAAGCTTTCTTT.

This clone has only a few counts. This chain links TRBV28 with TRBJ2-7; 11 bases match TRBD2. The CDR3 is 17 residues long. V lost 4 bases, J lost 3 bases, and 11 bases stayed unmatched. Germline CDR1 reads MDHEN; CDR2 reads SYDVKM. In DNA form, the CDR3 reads TGTGCCAGCAGTTCGAGGGCTAGCGGGAGGACTTACTACGAGCAGTACTTC. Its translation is CASSSRASGRTYYEQYF.

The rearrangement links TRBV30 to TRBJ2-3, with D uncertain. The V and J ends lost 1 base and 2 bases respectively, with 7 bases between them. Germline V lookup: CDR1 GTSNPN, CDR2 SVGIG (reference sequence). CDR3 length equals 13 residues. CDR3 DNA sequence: TGTGCCTGGAGTGGAGAGTACACAGATACGCAGTATTTT. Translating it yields CAWSGEYTDTQYF.

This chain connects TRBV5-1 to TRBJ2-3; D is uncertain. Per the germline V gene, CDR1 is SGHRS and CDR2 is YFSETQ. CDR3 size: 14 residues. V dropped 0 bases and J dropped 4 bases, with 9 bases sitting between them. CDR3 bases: TGCGCCAGCAGCTTGGGACTGGGCGCAGATACGCAGTATTTT. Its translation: CASSLGLGADTQYF. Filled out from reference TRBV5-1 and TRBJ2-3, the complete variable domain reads KAGVTQTPRYLIKTRGQQVTLSCSPISGHRSVSWYQQTPGQGLQFLFEYFSETQRNKGNFPGRFSGRQFSNSRSEMNVSTLELGDSALYLCASSLGLGADTQYFGPGTRLTVL.

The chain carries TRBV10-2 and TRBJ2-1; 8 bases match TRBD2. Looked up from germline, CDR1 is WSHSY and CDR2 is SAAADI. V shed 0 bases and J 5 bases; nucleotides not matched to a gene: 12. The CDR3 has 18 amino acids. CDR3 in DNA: TGCGCCAGCAGTGAGTCGACTCGGGCTAGCGGGCGGAACAATGAGCAGTTCTTC. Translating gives CASSESTRASGRNNEQFF.

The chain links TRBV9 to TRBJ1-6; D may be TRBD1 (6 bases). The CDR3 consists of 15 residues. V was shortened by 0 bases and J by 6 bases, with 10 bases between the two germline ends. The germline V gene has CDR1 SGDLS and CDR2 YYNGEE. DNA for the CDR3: TGTGCCAGCAGCGTAGCGGACAGTATTAATTCACCCCTCCACTTT. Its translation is CASSVADSINSPLHF.

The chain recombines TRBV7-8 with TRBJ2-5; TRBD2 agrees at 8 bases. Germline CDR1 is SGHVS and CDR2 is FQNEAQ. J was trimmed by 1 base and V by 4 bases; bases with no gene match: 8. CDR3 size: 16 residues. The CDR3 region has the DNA TGTGCCAGCAGCTCCCGTCTAGCGGGCCTCCAAGAGACCCAGTACTTC. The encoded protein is CASSSRLAGLQETQYF.

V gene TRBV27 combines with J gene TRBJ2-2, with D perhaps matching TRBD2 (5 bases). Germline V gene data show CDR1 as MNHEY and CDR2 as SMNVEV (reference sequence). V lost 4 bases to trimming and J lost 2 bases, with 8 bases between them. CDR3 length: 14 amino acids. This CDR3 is CASSSGVNTGELFF. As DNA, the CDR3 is TGTGCCAGCAGTTCCGGGGTAAACACCGGGGAGCTGTTTTTT.

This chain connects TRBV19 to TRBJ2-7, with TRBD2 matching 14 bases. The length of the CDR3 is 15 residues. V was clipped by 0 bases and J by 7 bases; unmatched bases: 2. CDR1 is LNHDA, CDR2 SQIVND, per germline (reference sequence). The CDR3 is CASSIETSGRGEQYF. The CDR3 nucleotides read TGTGCCAGTAGTATAGAGACTAGCGGGAGGGGGGAGCAGTACTTC.